This T cell receptor beta chain emerged from a study of technical replicates of blood from a handful of donors. The ends were cut back, 5 bases at V and 2 bases at J, with 13 bases in the middle. Germline CDR1 reads SGHTS; CDR2 reads YDEGEE. The CDR3 length is 15 residues. TCRdb keeps only in-frame clones here, not all; method: immunoSEQ multiplex PCR. This sample carries 73,000 or so clones, roughly 90% of them seen once, and the ten largest clones take 0.2% to 0.25%. The sequenced sample was T cells isolated from PBMCs. The origin of this receptor is a human donor in good health. The chain couples TRBV5-8 to TRBJ2-2; D is uncertain. This CDR3 is CASRGLVANTGELFF. CDR3 in DNA: TGTGCCAGCAGGGGCTTAGTGGCTAACACCGGGGAGCTGTTTTTT.